These T cell receptor beta chains were read from a single sample in a study of T-cell reconstitution after alpha-beta-depleted transplantation in children. TCRdb re-called the PCR reads through MiXCR, storing one row per CDR3 protein. Counted here are about 500,000 distinct CDR3 sequences, about 33% occurring once; the ten biggest clones make up 2% to 2.5%. This sample comprised PBMCs from the stem cell graft donor, obtained from the stem cell graft. These TCRs come from a human donor who donated a stem cell graft to a child with aplastic anemia. Each CDR3 is given with its conserved first and last residue. D genes are given only for firm matches. Size values are once, few and many counts, or a class for expanded clones, and some rows have none.

v_call,j_call,d_call,clone_size,cdr3_length,cdr3_nt,cdr3_aa
TRBV7-2,TRBJ1-3,-,-,16,TGTGCCAGCAGCTTAGAGCGCGCAGGGACTGGAAACACCATATATTTT,CASSLERAGTGNTIYF
TRBV29-1,TRBJ2-5,TRBD2,few,16,TGCAGCGTTGAATGGCTAGCGGGAGGGCTGTCCGGGACCCAGTACTTC,CSVEWLAGGLSGTQYF
TRBV4-3,TRBJ1-1,-,-,14,TGCGCCAGCAGCCAAGTTGGGGGGCTGGGTGAAGCTTTCTTT,CASSQVGGLGEAFF
TRBV27,TRBJ2-7,TRBD1,-,15,TGTGCCAGCAGCCGACCCGGGACAGTCTCCTACGAGCAGTACTTC,CASSRPGTVSYEQYF
TRBV25-1,TRBJ2-6,-,few,15,TGTGCCAGCAGTGAATTCGGGGGTGGGGCCAACGTCCTGACTTTC,CASSEFGGGANVLTF
TRBV19,TRBJ1-1,TRBD1,-,16,TGTGCCAGTAACCCACAACGGACAGGGCAGAACACTGAAGCTTTCTTT,CASNPQRTGQNTEAFF
TRBV4-2,TRBJ1-3,-,-,14,TGTGCCAGCAGCCAAGATCCCAGCGGAAACACCATATATTTT,CASSQDPSGNTIYF
TRBV28,TRBJ2-7,-,-,16,TGTGCCAGCAGTCCAGGGGTCCAGGGCCGCCCCTACGAGCAGTACTTC,CASSPGVQGRPYEQYF
TRBV27,TRBJ2-3,TRBD2,-,17,TGTGCCAGCAGTCCCGAAATGACTAGCTCCGGCACAGATACGCAGTATTTT,CASSPEMTSSGTDTQYF
TRBV24-1,TRBJ2-1,TRBD2,-,18,TGTGCCACCAGTGAGCGGAGACTCGGGACTAGCGGGAGAAATGAGCAGTTCTTC,CATSERRLGTSGRNEQFF
TRBV5-4,TRBJ2-7,TRBD1,few,14,TGTGCCAGCAGCTGGGGGACAGGCCCCTACGAGCAGTACTTC,CASSWGTGPYEQYF
TRBV24-1,TRBJ2-5,-,once,13,TGTGCCACCAGCCGACCGGGGGCAGAGACCCAGTACTTC,CATSRPGAETQYF
TRBV19,TRBJ1-1,-,-,13,TGTGCCAGTAGTATTGGGGCAGGCATAGAAGCTTTCTTT,CASSIGAGIEAFF
TRBV14,TRBJ1-1,TRBD1,-,13,TGTGCCAGCAGCCCGGAGGGACAGGGAAAAGCTTTCTTT,CASSPEGQGKAFF
TRBV5-8,TRBJ1-4,-,-,10,TGTGCCAGCAGGAGTGAAAAACTGTTTTTT,CASRSEKLFF
TRBV12-3/TRBV12-4,TRBJ1-4,TRBD1,-,16,TGTGCCAGCAGTCCCCCGGGACAGGGGGCTAATGAAAAACTGTTTTTT,CASSPPGQGANEKLFF
TRBV27,TRBJ1-3,-,once,14,TGTGCCAGCAGTCCTACTCCCTCTGGAAACACCATATATTTT,CASSPTPSGNTIYF
TRBV20-1,TRBJ1-3,-,-,17,TGCAGTGCTAGAGAGAGGTTGGGACGGTACTCTGGAAACACCATATATTTT,CSARERLGRYSGNTIYF
TRBV6-6,TRBJ1-6,-,few,13,TGTGCCGGAACGAGGGGTTATAATTCACCCCTCCACTTT,CAGTRGYNSPLHF
TRBV29-1,TRBJ1-5,-,-,12,TGCAGCGGATCGATCGACAATCAGCCCCAGCATTTT,CSGSIDNQPQHF
TRBV6-1,TRBJ2-1,TRBD2,-,16,TGTGCCAGCAACAAACTAGCGGGCCAACAAAGCGTTGAGCAGTTCTTC,CASNKLAGQQSVEQFF
TRBV10-3,TRBJ2-5,-,-,13,TGTGCCATCAGTGCCCACAGTCAAGAGACCCAGTACTTC,CAISAHSQETQYF
TRBV18,TRBJ2-4,-,-,20,TGTGCCAGCTCACTCGTTGAGTTCTTGGGGAGGAGAACCCAACAAAACATTCAGTACTTC,CASSLVEFLGRRTQQNIQYF
TRBV28,TRBJ2-7,TRBD2,few,13,TGTGCCAGCCTGACTAGCGGGATGGGGGAGCAGTACTTC,CASLTSGMGEQYF
TRBV5-1,TRBJ1-1,-,-,14,TGCGCCAGCGAGCGGTACCCGGAGGACGCTGAAGCTTTCTTT,CASERYPEDAEAFF
TRBV27,TRBJ1-2,-,-,14,TGTGCCAGCAGTTCTCAGCAGGGACAATATGGCTACACCTTC,CASSSQQGQYGYTF
TRBV19,TRBJ1-4,-,-,14,TGTGCCAGTAGTGACGGGGGGTTTAATGAAAAACTGTTTTTT,CASSDGGFNEKLFF
TRBV5-1,TRBJ1-3,-,-,15,TGCGCCAGCAGCTTGGAAGGGTTCTCTGGAAACACCATATATTTT,CASSLEGFSGNTIYF
TRBV19,TRBJ2-2,TRBD2,-,13,TGTGCCAGTAAGCGGGAGGGGACCGGGGAGCTGTTTTTT,CASKREGTGELFF
TRBV20-1,TRBJ1-5,TRBD1,-,16,TGCAGTGCTAGAGGAACTAACAGGGGAGAACGTCAGCCCCAGCATTTT,CSARGTNRGERQPQHF
TRBV4-3,TRBJ2-5,TRBD1,few,16,TGCGCCAGCAGCCAAGCCCGGGACAGGGGTTTTGAGACCCAGTACTTC,CASSQARDRGFETQYF
TRBV5-1,TRBJ2-1,TRBD2,once,14,TGCGCCAGCAGCTTTAGCGGGAGCGAAAATGAGCAGTTCTTC,CASSFSGSENEQFF
TRBV10-3,TRBJ1-1,-,few,14,TGTGCCATCAGTGAATCGGGGACGATCGATGAAGCTTTCTTT,CAISESGTIDEAFF
TRBV5-6,TRBJ2-5,TRBD1,-,16,TGTGCCAGCAGCCCGCTTACCGGGACAGGGAGAGACACCCAGTACTTC,CASSPLTGTGRDTQYF
TRBV6-5,TRBJ2-2,-,-,15,TGTGCCAGCAGTTACGAGGCCAGGGGAACCGGGGAGCTGTTTTTT,CASSYEARGTGELFF
TRBV12-3/TRBV12-4,TRBJ2-1,-,few,15,TGTGCCAGCAGTTTGGACCCGGGCACGTACAATGAGCAGTTCTTC,CASSLDPGTYNEQFF
TRBV5-4,TRBJ2-3,-,few,14,TGTGCCAGCAGCTTGGAATCAGGGGCAGATACGCAGTATTTT,CASSLESGADTQYF
TRBV12-3/TRBV12-4,TRBJ1-1,-,-,13,TGTGCCAGCAGTTTAATGGCACAGACTGAAGCTTTCTTT,CASSLMAQTEAFF
TRBV10-2,TRBJ2-5,-,-,12,TGCGCCAGCAGTGCGGGAGAAGAGACCCAGTACTTC,CASSAGEETQYF
TRBV1,TRBJ1-2,-,few,16,TGCACCAGCAGCCAAGATAGGGGGCAGCATAACTATGGCTACACCTTC,CTSSQDRGQHNYGYTF
TRBV27,TRBJ1-1,-,-,14,TGTGCCAGCAGTTCCGCCCTCCGGGGCACTGAAGCTTTCTTT,CASSSALRGTEAFF
TRBV12-3/TRBV12-4,TRBJ2-7,-,few,14,TGTGCCAGCAGTTTGGGTGGCAGGGGCTACGAGCAGTACTTC,CASSLGGRGYEQYF
TRBV7-9,TRBJ1-5,-,-,13,TGTGCCAGCAGCCCAGGGATTGGTCAGCCCCAGCATTTT,CASSPGIGQPQHF
TRBV29-1,TRBJ2-3,TRBD2,few,17,TGCAGCGTTGACGGGACTAGCGGGAGGATGGGCAGAGATACGCAGTATTTT,CSVDGTSGRMGRDTQYF
TRBV5-4,TRBJ2-4,TRBD1,-,15,TGTGCCAGCAGCTCGGGGACAGAAGCCAAAAACATTCAGTACTTC,CASSSGTEAKNIQYF
TRBV6-2/TRBV6-3,TRBJ2-6,TRBD2,few,16,TGTGCCAGCAGTATCGGGGGGGTCTCTGGGGCCAACGTCCTGACTTTC,CASSIGGVSGANVLTF
TRBV11-3,TRBJ1-1,-,-,17,TGTGCCAGCAGCTTAACGGCGTTGGGGTTCGAGTACACTGAAGCTTTCTTT,CASSLTALGFEYTEAFF